The 29 T cell receptor beta chains listed next were all sequenced from one sample in a study of T cell repertoires in cytomegalovirus infection (dated by TCRdb to about 2019). Instrument used: Illumina HiSeq 1500. TCRdb applied fastp at Q25 and MiXCR to the public reads, then kept only in-frame beta chains. Each entry is one CDR3 protein sequence, shown with its most common DNA and genes. In all, the sample holds fewer than 350,000 distinct CDR3 sequences, and about a sixth of those were seen once. The ten largest account for 12% of the sample. The sample taken for sequencing was PBMCs. Receptor source: a human donor in good health (CMV status not recorded). Some clones in this sample may be carry-over from other donors' samples.

This clonotype showed up just a few times. The rearrangement joins TRBV12-3 or TRBV12-4 to TRBJ2-7, with 8 bases lining up with TRBD1. The J segment lost 1 base and the V segment lost 1 base, leaving 3 bases of the junction unmatched. This CDR3 has 15 amino acids. The CDR3 coding sequence is TGTGCCAGCAGTTTAGGGGACAGGTCTTCCTACGAGCAGTACTTC. This codes for CASSLGDRSSYEQYF.

This clonotype has a count of ten or more. The gene calls are TRBV7-2 and TRBJ1-5; D remains unclear. From germline, CDR1 is SGHTA and CDR2 FQGNSA. The CDR3 contains 13 residues. Trimming stripped 4 bases from V and 7 bases from J, with 11 bases between. The CDR3 DNA is TGTGCCAGCAGCTCGGGTCTAGGGCAGCCCCAGCATTTT. Translation gives CASSSGLGQPQHF.

This clonotype was detected only a few times. V gene TRBV6-5 combines with J gene TRBJ1-2; a weak D match, TRBD1 (5 bases). Germline V gene data show CDR1 as MNHEY and CDR2 as SVGAGI. The CDR3 is 18 amino acids. V lost 0 bases and J 7 bases, leaving 24 bases between the germline ends. In DNA, the CDR3 is TGTGCCAGCAGTTACTCGGACGGGGGGACGGCCGATAATGGTGGCTACACCTTC. Protein product: CASSYSDGGTADNGGYTF.

This clonotype has at least ten counts. This rearrangement joins TRBV7-2 to TRBJ1-1; tentative D call: TRBD1 (6 bases). In germline, CDR1 is SGHTA, CDR2 FQGNSA. V lost 5 bases, J lost 1 base, and 17 bases lay in between. The CDR3 runs to 16 residues. CDR3 DNA: TGTGCCAGCAGCATAGGGGGGGGAACAGGGAACACTGAAGCTTTCTTT. Amino acids: CASSIGGGTGNTEAFF.

A few counts support this clonotype. V is TRBV5-1 and J is TRBJ1-1, with D maybe TRBD1 (5 bases). The CDR3 has 14 residues. The ends were cut back, 4 bases at V and 0 bases at J, with 10 bases in the middle. CDR1 and CDR2 (germline): SGHRS, YFSETQ. Here the CDR3 DNA reads TGCGCCAGCAGCCCGTGGGGGATGAACACTGAAGCTTTCTTT. It translates to CASSPWGMNTEAFF.

V and J are TRBV6-1 and TRBJ1-3; D remains unclear. Germline CDR1 is MNHNS and CDR2 is SASEGT. Trimming removed 7 bases from V and 0 bases from J, with 10 bases in between. This CDR3 region has 14 residues. CDR3 bases: TGTGCCAGCAATGCCGGCTACTCTGGAAACACCATATATTTT. It yields the protein CASNAGYSGNTIYF.

The sample holds a few counts of this clonotype. This sequence joins TRBV27 and TRBJ1-2, with TRBD1 as a possible D gene (5 bases). CDR1 and CDR2 from the germline V gene are MNHEY and SMNVEV (reference sequence). The CDR3 has 15 amino acids. Trimming took off 1 base at V and 1 base at J, with 10 bases between the two ends. The CDR3 nucleotides read TGTGCCAGCAGTTTATGGGCAGGGATTAACTATGGCTACACCTTC. Its protein is CASSLWAGINYGYTF.

The chain recombines TRBV12-3 or TRBV12-4 with TRBJ2-4, with a possible D match to TRBD2 (7 bases). CDR3 length: 16 residues. V lost 3 bases to trimming and J lost 8 bases, with 20 bases between them. CDR3 amino acids: CASSFSYLGAGDIQYF. CDR3 nucleotide sequence: TGTGCCAGCAGTTTTTCTTACCTGGGGGCGGGGGACATTCAGTACTTC.

The chain carries TRBV7-9 and TRBJ2-1; TRBD2 matches at 10 bases. CDR1 is SEHNR, CDR2 FQNEAQ, per germline (reference sequence). V gave up 2 bases and J gave up 4 bases; unmatched junction bases: 2. There are 15 residues in the CDR3. In DNA form, the CDR3 reads TGTGCCAGCAGCTTATTACTAGCGGGGTACAATGAGCAGTTCTTC. Its protein is CASSLLLAGYNEQFF.

This clonotype was detected only a few times. V gene TRBV12-3 or TRBV12-4 combines with J gene TRBJ2-5; possibly TRBD1 for D (6 bases). Trimming stripped 3 bases from V and 5 bases from J, with 16 bases between. The length of the CDR3 is 15 residues. CDR3 in DNA: TGTGCCAGCAGTTTCGCAGGGGATAGCCGGGAGACCCAGTACTTC. Its protein is CASSFAGDSRETQYF.

This clonotype was detected ten times or more. The chain uses TRBV12-3 or TRBV12-4 and TRBJ1-2; D not certain. V lost 5 bases and J 3 bases, leaving 13 bases between the germline ends. The CDR3 spans 14 residues. CDR3 coding DNA: TGTGCCAGCAGTCCTGGCCAGTCGGACTATGGCTACACCTTC. This translates into CASSPGQSDYGYTF.

The CDR3 loop is CASSYTRGTGNTGELFF. For the CDR3, the DNA is TGTGCCAGCAGTTACACCCGGGGGACAGGGAACACCGGGGAGCTGTTTTTT. The rearrangement links TRBV6-5 to TRBJ2-2, with 8 bases fitting TRBD1. Germline V gene sequence: CDR1 MNHEY, CDR2 SVGAGI. The CDR3 contains 17 residues. Trimming at V came to 2 bases and at J to 1 base, leaving 6 bases not matched to a gene.

This clonotype has at least ten counts. V is TRBV4-2 and J is TRBJ2-3, with D unresolved. The CDR3 totals 14 residues. Germline V gene sequence: CDR1 LGHNA, CDR2 YNFKEQ. V dropped 1 base and J dropped 4 bases, with 9 bases sitting between them. The CDR3 DNA reads as TGTGCCAGCAGCCAAGGGACCTCCGCAGATACGCAGTATTTT. Its protein product is CASSQGTSADTQYF.

The J gene is TRBJ1-2, the V gene TRBV28, with a possible D match to TRBD1 (5 bases). The CDR3 has 14 amino acids. With 3 bases removed from V and 4 bases from J, the gap between germline ends came to 12 bases. Germline CDR1 and CDR2: MDHEN and SYDVKM. In nucleotides, the CDR3 is TGTGCCAGCAGTTTTGGTCAGGGACCCTATGGCTACACCTTC. It specifies CASSFGQGPYGYTF.

This clonotype showed up many times. The V call is TRBV7-9, the J call TRBJ1-1; TRBD1 is a possible D gene (6 bases). CDR1 and CDR2 (germline): SEHNR, FQNEAQ (reference sequence). This CDR3 has 13 residues. V was trimmed by 3 bases and J by 5 bases, leaving 10 bases between them. As DNA, the CDR3 is TGTGCCAGCAGCTTGAAGGGGGGGACTGAAGCTTTCTTT. Translating gives CASSLKGGTEAFF.

This clonotype was counted only a few times. This chain connects TRBV2 to TRBJ2-7; no firm D call. CDR1 and CDR2 (germline): SNHLY, FYNNEI. The CDR3 has 10 amino acids. With 8 bases removed from V and 2 bases from J, the gap between germline ends came to 4 bases. CDR3 sequence reads: CASHTYEQYF. The DNA of the CDR3 is TGTGCCAGCCATACCTACGAGCAGTACTTC.

This clonotype was found a few times. The chain uses TRBV13 and TRBJ2-1; TRBD1 aligns across 7 bases. The CDR3 loop spans 16 amino acids. Germline V gene lookup returns CDR1 PRHDT and CDR2 FYEKMQ (reference sequence). With 8 bases clipped from V and 4 bases from J, the junction kept 14 bases outside the gene matches. The CDR3 loop reads CASRNGQRGQYNEQFF. CDR3 bases: TGTGCCAGCCGAAACGGCCAGAGGGGGCAGTACAATGAGCAGTTCTTC. Full variable domain (outside the CDR3, taken from reference TRBV13 and TRBJ2-1): AAGVIQSPRHLIKEKRETATLKCYPIPRHDTVYWYQQGPGQDPQFLISFYEKMQSDKGSIPDRFSAQQFSDYHSELNMSSLELGDSALYFCASRNGQRGQYNEQFFGPGTRLTVL.

The V call is TRBV7-4, the J call TRBJ2-5; 9 bases align to TRBD1. The germline CDR1 and CDR2 sequences are SGHVT and SQSDAQ. This CDR3 is 16 amino acids long. V trimming: 5 bases; J trimming: 5 bases; junction bases outside the gene matches: 12. The DNA of the CDR3 is TGTGCCAGCAGCCGGGACAGGGCTACCTCCGGGGAGACCCAGTACTTC. Encoded protein: CASSRDRATSGETQYF. Full variable domain (missing parts from reference TRBV7-4 and TRBJ2-5): GAGVSQSPRYKVAKRGRDVALRCDSISGHVTLYWYRQTLGQGSEVLTYSQSDAQRDKSGRPSGRFSAERPERSVSTLKIQRTEQGDSAVYLCASSRDRATSGETQYFGPGTRLLVL.

V and J are TRBV6-2 or TRBV6-3 and TRBJ1-5; D is undetermined. V lost 0 bases to trimming and J lost 6 bases, with 18 bases between them. Per the germline V gene, CDR1 is MNHEY and CDR2 is SVGEGT. The CDR3 has 17 residues. The CDR3 DNA follows: TGTGCCAGCAGTTACTCGTTTTTCCGGATGTCTGTTCAGCCCCAGCATTTT. It yields the protein CASSYSFFRMSVQPQHF.

This clonotype was seen a few times. The V and J genes are TRBV20-1 and TRBJ1-2; 9 bases fit TRBD1. Germline-derived CDR1 and CDR2 are DFQATT and SNEGSKA (reference sequence). V was clipped by 0 bases and J by 7 bases; unmatched bases: 9. The CDR3 is 15 amino acids. The CDR3 loop reads CSARDQGQGASGYTF. For the CDR3, the DNA is TGCAGTGCTAGAGATCAGGGACAGGGTGCGAGTGGCTACACCTTC.

This clonotype was seen a handful of times. This chain links TRBV4-3 with TRBJ2-3; TRBD2 matches at 12 bases. Germline assignment: CDR1 LGHNA and CDR2 YSLEER. J lost 4 bases, V lost 0 bases, and 11 bases had no gene match. The CDR3 contains 19 residues. CDR3 loop: CASSQDLKLAGGYADTQYF. CDR3 bases: TGCGCCAGCAGCCAAGATCTAAAGCTAGCGGGGGGGTACGCAGATACGCAGTATTTT.

The table lists this clonotype with many counts. The CDR3 loop reads CASSGKTNNEQFF. The DNA for the CDR3 is TGTGCCAGCTCCGGGAAAACGAACAATGAGCAGTTCTTC. The gene calls are TRBV7-6 and TRBJ2-1; the D gene is possibly TRBD2 (5 bases). This CDR3 is 13 amino acids long. CDR1 is SGHVS and CDR2 is FNYEAQ in the germline V gene. The V and J ends lost 8 bases and 5 bases respectively, with 13 bases between them.

This clonotype was counted between two and nine times. V usage is TRBV27 and J usage is TRBJ1-6; TRBD1 might be the D (6 bases). The ends were cut back, 5 bases at V and 6 bases at J, with 26 bases in the middle. The CDR3 covers 19 residues. The germline V gene has CDR1 MNHEY and CDR2 SMNVEV (reference sequence). In nucleotides, the CDR3 is TGTGCCAGCAGTATACAGCTTCAAACAGGGTGGGCTAGTAATTCACCCCTCCACTTT. Translating it yields CASSIQLQTGWASNSPLHF.

Many counts were recorded for this clonotype. J is TRBJ1-4 and V is TRBV24-1; 7 nucleotides line up with TRBD1. Germline lookup yields CDR1 KGHDR and CDR2 SFDVKD. V dropped 10 bases and J dropped 4; count of bases not matched to a gene: 11. The CDR3 length is 15 residues. CDR3 in DNA: TGTGCCACGTACACTGGGACAGCTTATAATGAAAAACTGTTTTTT. The encoded protein is CATYTGTAYNEKLFF.

V and J are TRBV3-1 and TRBJ2-3; possibly TRBD1 or TRBD2 for D (5 bases each). V lost 0 bases to trimming and J lost 1 base, with 8 bases between them. Germline-derived CDR1 and CDR2 are LGHDT and YNNKEL (reference sequence). The CDR3 is made up of 15 amino acids. CDR3 nucleotides: TGTGCCAGCAGCCAAGACTGGGACCGCACAGATACGCAGTATTTT. Translated: CASSQDWDRTDTQYF.

In its sample, this clonotype was seen many times. The J gene is TRBJ2-5, the V gene TRBV12-3 or TRBV12-4; D gene uncertain. This CDR3 is built from 14 residues. V was trimmed by 1 base and J by 2 bases, leaving 8 bases between them. The CDR3 is CASSLVSVQETQYF. CDR3 DNA: TGTGCCAGCAGTTTAGTCTCAGTTCAAGAGACCCAGTACTTC.

The V call is TRBV20-1, the J call TRBJ2-3; 8 bases match TRBD1. CDR3 length equals 15 residues. CDR1 DFQATT and CDR2 SNEGSKA come from the germline V gene (reference sequence). Trimming cost V 5 bases and J 2 bases; bases outside gene matches: 9. CDR3 nucleotides: TGCAGTGCTTTTGGACAGGGTATTTTCACAGATACGCAGTATTTT. Translation: CSAFGQGIFTDTQYF.

The chain joins TRBV6-5 to TRBJ2-5; TRBD1 matches at 9 bases. Germline assignment: CDR1 MNHEY and CDR2 SVGAGI. V was clipped by 0 bases and J by 5 bases; unmatched bases: 1. CDR3 size: 14 residues. The CDR3 nucleotides are TGTGCCAGCAGTTACTCGACAGGGGGTGAGACCCAGTACTTC. Translating gives CASSYSTGGETQYF.

The table lists this clonotype with a few counts. The chain combines TRBV6-5 with TRBJ1-1; D not resolved. The V and J ends lost 2 bases and 8 bases respectively, with 12 bases between them. Germline V gene lookup returns CDR1 MNHEY and CDR2 SVGAGI. The CDR3 contains 13 residues. DNA for the CDR3: TGTGCCAGCAGTTACCCTGGTAGTCCGGAAGCTTTCTTT. Amino acids: CASSYPGSPEAFF.